This record covers a single T cell receptor (beta chain). The antigen remains unidentified. The study drew the donors from its roughly 110-subject validation cohort, separate from the roughly 700-subject first cohort. Trimming cost V 4 bases and J 0 bases; bases outside gene matches: 3. The CDR3 has 17 residues. Per the germline V gene, CDR1 is SGHRS and CDR2 is YFSETQ. The assay was immunoSEQ multiplex PCR, and TCRdb's table has in-frame clones only and misses some. The sample lists about 270,000 clones; 80% to 90% were seen once. This sample is drawn from a study of cytomegalovirus exposure and HLA in healthy donors. Study-wide points: Listed as cytomegalovirus-associated were over 150 TCR beta chains. First-cohort TCR clusters tended to co-occur in the 130 or so validation repertoires, a later analysis found.

The receptor was isolated from a woman in her late teens or twenties in good health and CMV-seronegative. Sequenced sample: PBMCs. The gene calls are TRBV5-1 and TRBJ2-1; the match to TRBD2 covers 14 bases. Written as DNA, the CDR3 is TGCGCCAGCAGCCGAGGACTAGCGGGAGGCTCCTACAATGAGCAGTTCTTC. Protein product: CASSRGLAGGSYNEQFF.